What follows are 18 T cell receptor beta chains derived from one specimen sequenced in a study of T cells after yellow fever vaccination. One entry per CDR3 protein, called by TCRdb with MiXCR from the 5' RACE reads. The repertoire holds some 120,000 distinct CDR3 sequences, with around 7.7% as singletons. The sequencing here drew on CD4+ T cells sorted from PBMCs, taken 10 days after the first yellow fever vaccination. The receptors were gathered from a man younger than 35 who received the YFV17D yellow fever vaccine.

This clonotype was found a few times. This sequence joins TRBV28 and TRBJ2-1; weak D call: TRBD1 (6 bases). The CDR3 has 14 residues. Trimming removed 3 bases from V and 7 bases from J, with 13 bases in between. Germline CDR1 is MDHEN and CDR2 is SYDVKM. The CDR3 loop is CASSFPGAGNEQFF. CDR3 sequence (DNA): TGTGCCAGCAGTTTTCCAGGGGCTGGGAATGAGCAGTTCTTC.

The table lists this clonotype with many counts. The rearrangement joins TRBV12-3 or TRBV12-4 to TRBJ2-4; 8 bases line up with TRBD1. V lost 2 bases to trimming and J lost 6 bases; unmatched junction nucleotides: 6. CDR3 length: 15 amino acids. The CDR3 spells CASSLFGTGGNIQYF. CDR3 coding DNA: TGTGCCAGCAGTTTATTTGGTACAGGGGGAAACATTCAGTACTTC.

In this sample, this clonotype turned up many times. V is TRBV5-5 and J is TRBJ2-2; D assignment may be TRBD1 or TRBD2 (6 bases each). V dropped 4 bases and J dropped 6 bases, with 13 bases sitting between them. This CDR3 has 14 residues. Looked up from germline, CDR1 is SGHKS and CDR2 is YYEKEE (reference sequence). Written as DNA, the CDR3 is TGTGCCAGCAGCCAGGTGGGGGGCGCCGGGGAGCTGTTTTTT. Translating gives CASSQVGGAGELFF.

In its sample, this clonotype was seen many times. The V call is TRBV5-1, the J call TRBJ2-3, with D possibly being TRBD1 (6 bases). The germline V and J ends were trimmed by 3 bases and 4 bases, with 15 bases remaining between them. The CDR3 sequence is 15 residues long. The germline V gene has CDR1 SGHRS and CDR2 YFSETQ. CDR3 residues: CASSSGQPGADTQYF. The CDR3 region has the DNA TGCGCCAGCAGCTCAGGACAGCCCGGCGCAGATACGCAGTATTTT.

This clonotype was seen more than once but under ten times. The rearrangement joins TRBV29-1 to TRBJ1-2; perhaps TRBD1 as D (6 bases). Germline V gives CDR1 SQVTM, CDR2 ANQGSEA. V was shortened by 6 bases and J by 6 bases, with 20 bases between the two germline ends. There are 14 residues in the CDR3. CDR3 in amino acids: CSVQDRHHRDGYTF. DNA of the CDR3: TGCAGCGTCCAAGACAGGCACCATCGAGATGGCTACACCTTC.

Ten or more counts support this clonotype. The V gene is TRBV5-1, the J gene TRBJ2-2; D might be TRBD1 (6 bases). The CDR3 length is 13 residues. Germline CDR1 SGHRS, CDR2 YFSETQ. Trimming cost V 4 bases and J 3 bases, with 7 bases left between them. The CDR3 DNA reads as TGCGCCAGCAGCAAGGGGGACACCGGGGAGCTGTTTTTT. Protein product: CASSKGDTGELFF.

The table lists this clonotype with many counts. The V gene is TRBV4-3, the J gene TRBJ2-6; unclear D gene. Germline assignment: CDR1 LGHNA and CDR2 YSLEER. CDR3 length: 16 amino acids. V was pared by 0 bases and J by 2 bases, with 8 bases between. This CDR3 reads CASSQEQPAGANVLTF. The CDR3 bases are TGCGCCAGCAGCCAAGAACAACCCGCTGGGGCCAACGTCCTGACTTTC.

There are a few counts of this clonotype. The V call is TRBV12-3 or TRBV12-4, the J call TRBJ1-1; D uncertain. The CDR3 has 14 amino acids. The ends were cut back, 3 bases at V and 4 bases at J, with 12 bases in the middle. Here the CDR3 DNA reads TGTGCCAGCAGTTTCGGTGAGGGTATCACTGAAGCTTTCTTT. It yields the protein CASSFGEGITEAFF.

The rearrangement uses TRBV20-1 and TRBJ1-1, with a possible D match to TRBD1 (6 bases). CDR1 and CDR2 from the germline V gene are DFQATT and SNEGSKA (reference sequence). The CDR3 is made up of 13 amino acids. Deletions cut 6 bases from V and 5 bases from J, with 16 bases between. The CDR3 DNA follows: TGCAGTGCCCCTCGGGGGGCCCGTACTGAAGCTTTCTTT. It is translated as CSAPRGARTEAFF.

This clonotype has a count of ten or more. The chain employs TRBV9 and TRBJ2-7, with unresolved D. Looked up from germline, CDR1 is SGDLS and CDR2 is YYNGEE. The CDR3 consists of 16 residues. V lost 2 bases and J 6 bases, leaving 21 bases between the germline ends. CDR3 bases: TGTGCCAGCAGCGTGCGATCAGGCCTTGAGACTTGCGAGCAGTACGTC. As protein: CASSVRSGLETCEQYV.

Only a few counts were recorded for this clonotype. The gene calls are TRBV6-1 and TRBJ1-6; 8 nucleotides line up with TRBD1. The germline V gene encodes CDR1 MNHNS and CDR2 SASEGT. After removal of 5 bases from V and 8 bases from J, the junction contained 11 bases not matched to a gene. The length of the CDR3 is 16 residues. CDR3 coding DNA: TGTGCCAGCAGTCAACCACTTCAGGGGGCATATTCACCCCTCCACTTT. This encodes CASSQPLQGAYSPLHF.

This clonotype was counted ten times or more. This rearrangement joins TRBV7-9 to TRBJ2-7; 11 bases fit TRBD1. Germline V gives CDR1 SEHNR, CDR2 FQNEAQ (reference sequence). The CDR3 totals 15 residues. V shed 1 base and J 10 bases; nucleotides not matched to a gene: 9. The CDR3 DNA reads TGTGCCAGCAGCTTAGGTGGACAGGGGGCGACGCTCCAGTACTTC. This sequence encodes CASSLGGQGATLQYF.

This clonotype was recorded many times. This CDR3 is CASSLRGENSPLHF. Here the CDR3 DNA reads TGTGCCAGCAGCTTAAGGGGAGAGAATTCACCCCTCCACTTT. The V gene is TRBV7-9, the J gene TRBJ1-6; perhaps TRBD1 as D (5 bases). The germline V and J ends were trimmed by 2 bases and 7 bases, with 9 bases remaining between them. Germline CDR1 is SEHNR and CDR2 is FQNEAQ (reference sequence). The CDR3 is 14 amino acids. Using reference TRBV7-9 and TRBJ1-6 for the parts outside the CDR3, the full variable domain is DTGVSQNPRHKITKRGQNVTFRCDPISEHNRLYWYRQTLGQGPEFLTYFQNEAQLEKSRLLSDRFSAERPKGSFSTLEIQRTEQGDSAMYLCASSLRGENSPLHFGNGTRLTVT.

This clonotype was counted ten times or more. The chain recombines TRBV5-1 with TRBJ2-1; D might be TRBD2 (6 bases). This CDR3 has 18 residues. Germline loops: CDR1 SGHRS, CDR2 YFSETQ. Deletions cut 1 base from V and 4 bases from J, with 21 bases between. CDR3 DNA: TGCGCCAGCAGCTTGCGGGGAGTAGGAGGGGTGGGATACAATGAGCAGTTCTTC. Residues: CASSLRGVGGVGYNEQFF.

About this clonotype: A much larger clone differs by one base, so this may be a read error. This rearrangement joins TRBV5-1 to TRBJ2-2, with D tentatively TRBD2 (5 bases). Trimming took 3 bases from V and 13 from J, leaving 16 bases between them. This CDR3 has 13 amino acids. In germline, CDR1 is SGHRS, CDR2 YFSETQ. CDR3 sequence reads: CASSWRRELGLFF. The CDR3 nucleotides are TGCGCCAGCAGCTGGAGGCGAGAGCTAGGGCTGTTTTTT.

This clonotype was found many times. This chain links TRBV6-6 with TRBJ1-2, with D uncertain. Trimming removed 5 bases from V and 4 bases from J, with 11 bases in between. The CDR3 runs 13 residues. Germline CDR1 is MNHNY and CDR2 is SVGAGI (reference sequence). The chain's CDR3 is CASSPTMGYGYTF. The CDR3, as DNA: TGTGCCAGCAGTCCCACTATGGGCTATGGCTACACCTTC.

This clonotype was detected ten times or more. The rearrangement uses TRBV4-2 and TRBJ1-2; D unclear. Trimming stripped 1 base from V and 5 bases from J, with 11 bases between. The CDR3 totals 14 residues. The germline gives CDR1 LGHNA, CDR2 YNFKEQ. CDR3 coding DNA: TGTGCCAGCAGCCAAGGGCCGCTTGGGTATGGCTACACCTTC. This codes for CASSQGPLGYGYTF.

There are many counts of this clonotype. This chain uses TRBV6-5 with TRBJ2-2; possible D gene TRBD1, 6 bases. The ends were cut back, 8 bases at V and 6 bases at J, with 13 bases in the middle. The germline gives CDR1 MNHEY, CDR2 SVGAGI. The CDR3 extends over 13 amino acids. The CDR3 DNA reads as TGTGCCAGCTGCGCCCAGGGGTCCGGGGAGCTGTTTTTT. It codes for CASCAQGSGELFF.